The subject of this entry is one T cell receptor (beta chain). This table comes from immunoSEQ multiplex PCR, and its TCRdb copy is limited to in-frame clones, with some not included. Among approximately 40,000 clones listed, 91% were seen once. The trim removed 5 bases at V and 2 bases at J, leaving 12 bases unmatched. This CDR3 contains 17 residues. CDR1 is SGHVS and CDR2 is FQNEAQ in the germline V gene. The source of the sample is a study of T cell changes during pregnancy in multiple sclerosis. The J gene is TRBJ2-7, the V gene TRBV7-8; 10 bases match TRBD1. The specimen was CD8+ T cells from peripheral blood mononuclear cells, collected after pregnancy. The clonotype comes from a female donor with multiple sclerosis, enrolled in a pregnancy study. The CDR3 is CASSERTGGGGPYEQYF. CDR3 DNA: TGTGCCAGCAGCGAACGGACAGGGGGTGGTGGTCCCTACGAGCAGTACTTC.